The clone carrying this T cell receptor (beta chain) turned up a few times. Indicated treatment: oral pan-JAK inhibitor, 5-10 mg twice daily. This sample is drawn from a study of CD8+ T cells in alopecia areata. This CDR3 has 15 amino acids. The trim removed 4 bases at V and 0 bases at J, leaving 3 bases unmatched. Germline V lookup: CDR1 SGHDN, CDR2 FVKESK. RNA extraction was followed by reverse transcription into cDNA, which acted as the sequencing template. TCRdb's table, derived via immunoSEQ multiplex PCR, lists solely in-frame clones and lacks some. Of around 200,000 clones listed, 53% are singletons.

J is TRBJ1-3 and V is TRBV14; TRBD1 matches at 7 bases. The specimen was CD8+ T cells sorted from blood, collected at week 24, from a patient treated with tofacitinib. The TCR comes from a human donor with alopecia areata. CDR3 in amino acids: CASSPGTASGNTIYF. The CDR3 DNA follows: TGTGCCAGCAGCCCAGGGACAGCCTCTGGAAACACCATATATTTT.